This note documents a single T cell receptor (beta chain) sequence. Its target is unknown. The data stem from a study of cytomegalovirus exposure and HLA in healthy donors. Study findings and constraints: V segments that were indistinguishable, TRBV6-2 and TRBV6-3 among them, were omitted from analysis.

PCR primers comprised 60 Vbeta and 13 Jbeta primers. Here immunoSEQ multiplex PCR was the method, and the copy in TCRdb shows in-frame clones only, minus some. The sample table sets out about 40,000 clones. This CDR3 contains 16 residues. Germline V gives CDR1 SGHVS, CDR2 FNYEAQ. Trimming pared 5 bases from V and 0 bases from J, leaving 15 bases between. The receptor was isolated from a woman aged 30 to 39 in good health and CMV-seronegative. The V gene is TRBV7-6, the J gene TRBJ2-3, with D perhaps matching TRBD2 (6 bases). The material sequenced was PBMCs. The CDR3 region has the DNA TGTGCCAGCAGCCAAGGAAGCGGGTATAGCACAGATACGCAGTATTTT. It yields the protein CASSQGSGYSTDTQYF.